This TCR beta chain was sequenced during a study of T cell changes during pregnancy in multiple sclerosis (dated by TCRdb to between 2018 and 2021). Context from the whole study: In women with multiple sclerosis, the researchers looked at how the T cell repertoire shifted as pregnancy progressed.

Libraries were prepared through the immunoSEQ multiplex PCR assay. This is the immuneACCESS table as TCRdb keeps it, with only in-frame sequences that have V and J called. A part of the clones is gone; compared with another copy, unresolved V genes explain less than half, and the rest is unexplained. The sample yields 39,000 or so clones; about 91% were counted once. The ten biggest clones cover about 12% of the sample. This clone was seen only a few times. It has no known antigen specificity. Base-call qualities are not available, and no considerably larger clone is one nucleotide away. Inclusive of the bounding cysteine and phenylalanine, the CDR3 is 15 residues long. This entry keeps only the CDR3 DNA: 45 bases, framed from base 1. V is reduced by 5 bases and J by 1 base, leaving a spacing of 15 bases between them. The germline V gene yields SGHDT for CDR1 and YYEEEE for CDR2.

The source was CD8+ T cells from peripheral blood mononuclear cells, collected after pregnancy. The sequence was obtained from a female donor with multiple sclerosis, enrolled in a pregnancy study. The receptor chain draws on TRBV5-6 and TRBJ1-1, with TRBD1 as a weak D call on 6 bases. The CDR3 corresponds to CASSYSGVRNTEAFF. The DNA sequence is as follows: TGTGCCAGCAGTTACTCAGGGGTACGGAACACTGAAGCTTTCTTT.